The 30 T cell receptor beta chains below were found in one sample sequenced in a study of long-term antiretroviral therapy in people with HIV. The run of the v3.0 immunoSEQ assay was at survey level. The protocol was immunoSEQ multiplex PCR, while the TCRdb copy is restricted to in-frame clones and leaves out a portion. The sample lists tens of thousands of clones, approximately 80% occurring once. Material: unsorted PBMCs, obtained 0.3 years after starting antiretroviral therapy. Receptor source: a man aged 45-65 years with HIV.

This chain joins TRBV9 and TRBJ1-1, with D unresolved. This CDR3 contains 13 residues. Germline CDR1 is SGDLS and CDR2 is YYNGEE. The V gene lost 7 bases and the J gene lost 0 bases, with 10 bases spanning the gap. Here the CDR3 DNA reads TGTGCCAGCCACAGAGTCATGAACACTGAAGCTTTCTTT. It is translated as CASHRVMNTEAFF.

The chain links TRBV7-8 to TRBJ1-1; D is uncertain. V shed 1 base and J shed 2 bases, with 8 bases lying between them. CDR3 length equals 14 residues. The germline CDR1 and CDR2 sequences are SGHVS and FQNEAQ. CDR3 protein: CASSLGPGNTEAFF. DNA for the CDR3: TGTGCCAGCAGCTTAGGTCCAGGTAACACTGAAGCTTTCTTT.

This chain links TRBV2 with TRBJ1-1; D unresolved. CDR3 length: 12 residues. The germline CDR1 and CDR2 sequences are SNHLY and FYNNEI. V lost 3 bases to trimming and J lost 6 bases, with 8 bases between them. CDR3 loop: CASSEGRAEAFF. The CDR3 nucleotides are TGTGCCAGCAGTGAGGGTCGGGCTGAAGCTTTCTTT.

This clone occurred a few times. The V gene is TRBV5-8, the J gene TRBJ2-7; D not resolved. CDR1 and CDR2 (germline): SGHTS, YDEGEE. V lost 0 bases, J lost 0 bases, and 10 bases lay in between. The CDR3 runs to 15 residues. In DNA form, the CDR3 reads TGTGCCAGCAGCTTGGGACTTAGCAGCTCCTACGAGCAGTACTTC. It codes for CASSLGLSSSYEQYF.

DNA of the CDR3: TGTGCCAGCCACAGGGGGCCCAACTACGAGCAGTACTTC. Its protein product is CASHRGPNYEQYF. The chain recombines TRBV6-5 with TRBJ2-7; 9 bases agree with TRBD1. The CDR3 length is 13 residues. V gave up 8 bases and J gave up 3 bases; unmatched junction bases: 5. CDR1 is MNHEY and CDR2 is SVGAGI in the germline V gene.

The chain uses TRBV27 and TRBJ1-2; D is undetermined. With 5 bases removed from V and 3 bases from J, the gap between germline ends came to 10 bases. The V gene's germline CDR1 is MNHEY and CDR2 SMNVEV (reference sequence). The CDR3 consists of 13 residues. For the CDR3, the DNA is TGTGCCAGCAGTGATGCCGAGGACTATGGCTACACCTTC. Translating it yields CASSDAEDYGYTF.

The gene calls are TRBV11-3 and TRBJ2-7; D is perhaps TRBD2 (5 bases). The ends were cut back, 5 bases at V and 6 bases at J, with 17 bases in the middle. The CDR3 has 14 residues. Germline V CDR1 and CDR2: SGHNT, YENEEA. As DNA, the CDR3 is TGTGCCAGCAGCCCCCGGGATCGCGTTTTCGAGCAGTACTTC. This codes for CASSPRDRVFEQYF.

The V gene is TRBV5-6, the J gene TRBJ1-2; D is undetermined. The V gene lost 0 bases and the J gene lost 3 bases, with 6 bases spanning the gap. CDR3 length: 13 amino acids. Germline CDR1 is SGHDT and CDR2 is YYEEEE. The CDR3 DNA reads as TGTGCCAGCAGCTTGGGCGGGTACTATGGCTACACCTTC. As protein: CASSLGGYYGYTF.

The V gene is TRBV27, the J gene TRBJ1-2; weak D call: TRBD1 (6 bases). CDR1 MNHEY and CDR2 SMNVEV come from the germline V gene (reference sequence). CDR3 size: 13 residues. The V end was cut by 6 bases, the J end by 8 bases, with 16 bases between. Written as DNA, the CDR3 is TGTGCCAGCAGCTTGTCAGGGGCGGTAGGCTACACCTTC. Amino acids: CASSLSGAVGYTF.

This chain joins TRBV11-1 and TRBJ2-7; D possibly corresponds to TRBD2 (5 bases). The CDR3 totals 13 residues. The V gene's germline CDR1 is SGHAT and CDR2 FQDESV (reference sequence). The V gene lost 8 bases and the J gene lost 3 bases, with 14 bases spanning the gap. CDR3 nucleotide sequence: TGTGCCAGCGGACTGACGGCCGGCTACGAGCAGTACTTC. It is translated as CASGLTAGYEQYF.

V usage is TRBV7-9 and J usage is TRBJ1-1, with 12 bases fitting TRBD1. The V gene's germline CDR1 is SEHNR and CDR2 FQNEAQ (reference sequence). With 4 bases clipped from V and 4 bases from J, the junction kept 10 bases outside the gene matches. The length of the CDR3 is 17 residues. CDR3 in amino acids: CASSYSPGTGGITEAFF. The CDR3 DNA follows: TGTGCCAGCAGCTATTCACCCGGGACAGGGGGCATCACTGAAGCTTTCTTT. Complete variable domain (other parts from reference TRBV7-9 and TRBJ1-1): DTGVSQNPRHKITKRGQNVTFRCDPISEHNRLYWYRQTLGQGPEFLTYFQNEAQLEKSRLLSDRFSAERPKGSFSTLEIQRTEQGDSAMYLCASSYSPGTGGITEAFFGQGTRLTVV.

This CDR3 reads CASSQDRAGEAFF. DNA for the CDR3: TGTGCCAGCAGCCAGGACAGGGCTGGTGAAGCTTTCTTT. This chain joins TRBV7-2 and TRBJ1-1; 8 bases line up with TRBD1. In germline, CDR1 is SGHTA, CDR2 FQGNSA. The V segment lost 5 bases and the J segment 7 bases; nucleotides outside the gene matches: 6. The CDR3 is made up of 13 amino acids.

In nucleotides, the CDR3 is TGCGCCAGCAGTGCTAGCTTAGGCTACGAGCAGTACTTC. Translated: CASSASLGYEQYF. J is TRBJ2-7 and V is TRBV10-1; D is possibly TRBD2 (5 bases). Trimming pared 4 bases from V and 3 bases from J, leaving 10 bases between. This CDR3 spans 13 amino acids. Per germline, CDR1 WNHNN and CDR2 SYGVQD (reference sequence).

The V and J genes are TRBV18 and TRBJ2-2; D is unresolved. This CDR3 is 17 amino acids long. Per germline, CDR1 KGHSH and CDR2 LQKENI. Between the trimmed V and J ends, which lost 2 bases and 3 bases, there was a span of 16 bases. The CDR3 region is CASSPILAEPYTGELFF. The DNA of the CDR3 is TGTGCCAGCTCACCAATTCTCGCGGAACCGTACACCGGGGAGCTGTTTTTT. Full variable domain (rest looked up from reference TRBV18 and TRBJ2-2): NAGVMQNPRHLVRRRGQEARLRCSPMKGHSHVYWYRQLPEEGLKFMVYLQKENIIDESGMPKERFSAEFPKEGPSILRIQQVVRGDSAAYFCASSPILAEPYTGELFFGEGSRLTVL.

The genes are TRBV7-6 and TRBJ1-4; 7 bases match TRBD1. V shed 5 bases and J 8 bases; nucleotides not matched to a gene: 17. CDR3 length: 17 residues. Germline CDR1 is SGHVS and CDR2 is FNYEAQ. The CDR3 bases are TGTGCCAGCAGCCTAATAGCCCCGGGAGGGGGCGGGGAAAAACTGTTTTTT. This translates into CASSLIAPGGGGEKLFF.

In DNA form, the CDR3 reads TGTGCCAGCAGTTTATCCACGCAGGGTGGGGAGACCCAGTACTTC. It yields the protein CASSLSTQGGETQYF. The chain combines TRBV27 with TRBJ2-5; a possible D gene is TRBD1 (5 bases). The germline V gene has CDR1 MNHEY and CDR2 SMNVEV (reference sequence). V lost 0 bases to trimming and J lost 5 bases, with 13 bases between them. There are 15 residues in the CDR3.

The V call is TRBV4-3, the J call TRBJ1-2; D call uncertain. CDR1 is LGHNA, CDR2 YSLEER, per germline. The CDR3 totals 14 residues. The V end lost 0 bases, the J end lost 8 bases, and 13 bases lay between the germline ends. This CDR3 reads CASSQDSIARGYTF. DNA of the CDR3: TGCGCCAGCAGCCAAGACAGCATCGCTCGGGGCTACACCTTC.

The rearrangement joins TRBV18 to TRBJ1-5; possibly TRBD1 for D (5 bases). In germline, CDR1 is KGHSH, CDR2 LQKENI. The CDR3 has 13 residues. Trimming shortened V by 1 base and J by 4 bases, and 5 bases separated the two germline ends. CDR3 sequence: CASSPQGNQPQHF. As DNA, the CDR3 is TGTGCCAGCTCACCACAGGGGAATCAGCCCCAGCATTTT.

This clone has a handful of counts. The CDR3 here is CACTPYGYTF. CDR3 nucleotide sequence: TGTGCCTGCACCCCCTATGGCTACACCTTC. This chain connects TRBV30 to TRBJ1-2; D is undetermined. CDR3 length: 10 residues. CDR1 and CDR2 from the germline V gene are GTSNPN and SVGIG (reference sequence). V was cut by 6 bases and J by 4 bases, with 6 bases left in between.

The chain joins TRBV7-9 to TRBJ2-2, with 12 bases matching TRBD2. Per the germline V gene, CDR1 is SEHNR and CDR2 is FQNEAQ (reference sequence). V trimming: 5 bases; J trimming: 6 bases; junction bases outside the gene matches: 4. CDR3 length equals 15 residues. The CDR3 spells CASSRLAGVAGELFF. Here the CDR3 DNA reads TGTGCCAGCAGCCGACTAGCGGGAGTTGCCGGGGAGCTGTTTTTT.

V gene TRBV28 combines with J gene TRBJ2-1; TRBD1 or TRBD2 may be the D gene (6 bases each). CDR3 length equals 15 residues. V was pared by 5 bases and J by 3 bases, with 14 bases between. Per the germline V gene, CDR1 is MDHEN and CDR2 is SYDVKM. CDR3 coding DNA: TGTGCCAGCAGTCTGAGGGGGGTCCTCTACAATGAGCAGTTCTTC. Translated: CASSLRGVLYNEQFF.

The chain joins TRBV7-9 to TRBJ2-3, with TRBD2 identical over 9 bases. With 1 base clipped from V and 2 bases from J, the junction kept 10 bases outside the gene matches. Germline V CDR1 and CDR2: SEHNR, FQNEAQ (reference sequence). The CDR3 runs 18 residues. The CDR3 coding sequence is TGTGCCAGCAGCTTAGTCGTGCTAGCGGGGACATCCACAGATACGCAGTATTTT. Residues: CASSLVVLAGTSTDTQYF. Full variable domain (remainder filled in from reference TRBV7-9 and TRBJ2-3): DTGVSQNPRHKITKRGQNVTFRCDPISEHNRLYWYRQTLGQGPEFLTYFQNEAQLEKSRLLSDRFSAERPKGSFSTLEIQRTEQGDSAMYLCASSLVVLAGTSTDTQYFGPGTRLTVL.

This clone showed up just a few times. The chain employs TRBV19 and TRBJ2-7; D is possibly TRBD1 (6 bases). The ends were cut back, 4 bases at V and 0 bases at J, with 13 bases in the middle. The germline V gene encodes CDR1 LNHDA and CDR2 SQIVND (reference sequence). This CDR3 contains 15 residues. The CDR3 region is CASSTTTGSSYEQYF. In DNA, the CDR3 is TGTGCCAGTAGTACCACGACAGGCTCCTCCTACGAGCAGTACTTC.

This clone has a single count. The rearrangement uses TRBV28 and TRBJ1-3; D is possibly TRBD1 (6 bases). Per germline, CDR1 MDHEN and CDR2 SYDVKM. V was pared by 4 bases and J by 0 bases, with 10 bases between. This CDR3 is 15 amino acids long. CDR3 protein: CASSSPGASGNTIYF. As DNA, the CDR3 is TGTGCCAGCAGTTCCCCAGGGGCCTCTGGAAACACCATATATTTT.

This chain connects TRBV19 to TRBJ2-6; D possibly corresponds to TRBD1 (6 bases). With 9 bases removed from V and 0 bases from J, the gap between germline ends came to 12 bases. CDR1 is LNHDA, CDR2 SQIVND, per germline (reference sequence). This CDR3 is built from 15 residues. The CDR3 coding sequence is TGTGCCAGCGGGACACTGAGCTCTGGGGCCAACGTCCTGACTTTC. Translating gives CASGTLSSGANVLTF.

The gene calls are TRBV5-1 and TRBJ1-3; TRBD1 matches 9 bases. This CDR3 region has 16 residues. Germline CDR1 reads SGHRS; CDR2 reads YFSETQ. V gave up 0 bases and J gave up 0 bases; unmatched junction bases: 1. CDR3 loop: CASSLGTGDSGNTIYF. The CDR3 DNA reads TGCGCCAGCAGCTTGGGGACAGGGGACTCTGGAAACACCATATATTTT.

This chain uses TRBV7-2 with TRBJ2-3; TRBD2 matches at 10 bases. With 0 bases clipped from V and 8 bases from J, the junction kept 5 bases outside the gene matches. The germline V gene has CDR1 SGHTA and CDR2 FQGNSA. This CDR3 spans 15 amino acids. CDR3 amino acids: CASSLASGRQSTQYF. In DNA form, the CDR3 reads TGTGCCAGCAGCTTAGCTAGCGGGAGGCAAAGTACGCAGTATTTT.

The rearrangement links TRBV4-3 to TRBJ2-3, with TRBD2 as a possible D gene (8 bases). CDR1 and CDR2 (germline): LGHNA, YSLEER. The V end lost 0 bases, the J end lost 4 bases, and 14 bases lay between the germline ends. This CDR3 has 16 amino acids. The CDR3 DNA reads as TGCGCCAGCAGCCAAGAGACGGGAGGGGGCGCAGATACGCAGTATTTT. This codes for CASSQETGGGADTQYF.

The J gene is TRBJ1-1, the V gene TRBV19, with D uncertain. This CDR3 comprises 15 residues. Trimming left V 1 base short and J 0 bases short, with 9 bases between. In germline, CDR1 is LNHDA, CDR2 SQIVND (reference sequence). The DNA of the CDR3 is TGTGCCAGTAGTATAGGGAGCGGCATGAACACTGAAGCTTTCTTT. Amino acid sequence: CASSIGSGMNTEAFF. The full variable domain, with the rest looked up from reference TRBV19 and TRBJ1-1, is DGGITQSPKYLFRKEGQNVTLSCEQNLNHDAMYWYRQDPGQGLRLIYYSQIVNDFQKGDIAEGYSVSREKKESFPLTVTSAQKNPTAFYLCASSIGSGMNTEAFFGQGTRLTVV.

This sequence joins TRBV13 and TRBJ2-7, with 10 nucleotides matching TRBD1. With V trimmed by 4 bases and J by 4 bases, 7 bases remained unmatched. There are 15 residues in the CDR3. Germline V gives CDR1 PRHDT, CDR2 FYEKMQ (reference sequence). This CDR3 is CASSSRDRGIYEQYF. In DNA, the CDR3 is TGTGCCAGCAGCTCGCGGGACAGGGGTATTTACGAGCAGTACTTC. The full variable domain, completed using reference TRBV13 and TRBJ2-7, is AAGVIQSPRHLIKEKRETATLKCYPIPRHDTVYWYQQGPGQDPQFLISFYEKMQSDKGSIPDRFSAQQFSDYHSELNMSSLELGDSALYFCASSSRDRGIYEQYFGPGTRLTVT.